A selection of T cell receptor beta chains follows, all from one sample in a study of blood T cell repertoires in COVID-19. Measured with immunoSEQ multiplex PCR; TCRdb has only the in-frame clones, and not every one. The sample yields approximately 85,000 clones, roughly 87% seen once. Sequenced input: peripheral blood. Every receptor here comes from a woman between 45 and 65 years old with active or convalescent COVID-19. Both conserved end residues are part of each CDR3. The D gene is left open where the match is weak. Clone size is stated in some rows and not others, as once, few, many or a class when expanded.

NA,NA,TRBV7-3,TRBJ2-1,CASSLGGGVSNEQFF,TGTGCCAGCAGCTTAGGCGGGGGCGTTAGCAATGAGCAGTTCTTC
NA,NA,TRBV30,TRBJ2-5,CASGRRETQYF,TGTGCCTCGGGGCGGAGAGAGACCCAGTACTTC
NA,NA,TRBV7-2,TRBJ2-7,CASSLALTSYEQYF,TGTGCCAGCAGCTTAGCGCTAACTAGCTACGAGCAGTACTTC
NA,NA,TRBV30,TRBJ1-2,CAWSTGGGSLRGYTF,TGTGCCTGGAGTACCGGCGGGGGGTCCCTACGGGGCTACACCTTC
NA,NA,TRBV5-6,TRBJ1-5,CASSLGPPGGNQPQHF,TGTGCCAGCAGCCTCGGGCCCCCCGGGGGCAATCAGCCCCAGCATTTT
NA,NA,TRBV2,TRBJ1-5,CASSAQGLGQPQHF,TGTGCCAGCAGTGCTCAGGGGCTGGGTCAGCCCCAGCATTTT
NA,NA,TRBV6-5,TRBJ2-1,CASSYSGQHYNEQFF,TGTGCCAGCAGTTACTCGGGGCAGCACTACAATGAGCAGTTCTTC
NA,NA,TRBV5-1,TRBJ1-1,CASSLVAANTEAFF,TGCGCCAGCAGCTTGGTAGCGGCGAACACTGAAGCTTTCTTT
NA,NA,TRBV19,TRBJ1-2,CASSIDPTYGYTF,TGTGCCAGTAGTATAGATCCCACTTATGGCTACACCTTC
NA,NA,TRBV13,TRBJ1-1,CASSLRDKAFF,TGTGCCAGCAGCCTCCGGGATAAAGCTTTCTTT
NA,TRBD2,TRBV5-6,TRBJ2-1,CASSLKTSGVDEQFF,TGTGCCAGCAGCTTGAAGACTAGCGGGGTTGATGAGCAGTTCTTC
NA,TRBD1,TRBV6-2/TRBV6-3,TRBJ1-2,CASSQDGQGWDGYTF,TGTGCCAGCAGTCAAGATGGACAGGGCTGGGATGGCTACACCTTC
NA,TRBD2,TRBV9,TRBJ2-5,CASSAGGSETQYF,TGTGCCAGCAGCGCGGGGGGGTCGGAGACCCAGTACTTC
NA,NA,TRBV12-3/TRBV12-4,TRBJ1-1,CASSLGPNTEAFF,TGTGCCAGCAGCCTTGGGCCGAACACTGAAGCTTTCTTT
NA,NA,TRBV6-5,TRBJ1-1,CASTSGPSAGAFF,TGTGCCAGCACTTCTGGTCCCTCTGCGGGAGCTTTCTTT
NA,TRBD1,TRBV9,TRBJ1-6,CASSVGGQGYSPLHF,TGTGCCAGCAGCGTAGGGGGACAGGGGTATTCACCCCTCCACTTT
NA,TRBD1,TRBV14,TRBJ2-7,CASSPGQGREQYF,TGTGCCAGCAGCCCCGGACAGGGGCGCGAGCAGTACTTC
NA,NA,TRBV5-1,TRBJ2-2,CASSRVWGRQNTGELFF,TGCGCCAGCAGCCGCGTCTGGGGGCGCCAAAACACCGGGGAGCTGTTTTTT
NA,NA,TRBV30,TRBJ2-1,CAWSDLLYGQFF,TGTGCCTGGAGTGACTTGCTTTATGGGCAGTTCTTC
NA,NA,TRBV9,TRBJ2-1,CASSASGLKAEQFF,TGTGCCAGCAGCGCCAGCGGGCTTAAGGCTGAGCAGTTCTTC
NA,NA,TRBV14,TRBJ1-1,CASSQGQNTEAFF,TGTGCCAGCAGCCAAGGGCAGAACACTGAAGCTTTCTTT
NA,TRBD2,TRBV6-2/TRBV6-3,TRBJ2-1,CASSFSPGGGSYNEQFF,TGTGCCAGCAGTTTTTCTCCTGGGGGGGGGTCCTACAATGAGCAGTTCTTC
NA,TRBD1,TRBV6-5,TRBJ1-4,CATFPGTGIEKLFF,TGTGCCACCTTCCCCGGGACAGGGATTGAAAAACTGTTTTTT
NA,TRBD1,TRBV7-3,TRBJ2-1,CASSSRTGRFNEQFF,TGTGCCAGCAGCTCGAGGACAGGGCGGTTCAATGAGCAGTTCTTC
NA,NA,TRBV21-1,TRBJ1-2,CASFISNQGTDYGYTF,TGTGCCAGCTTCATAAGTAACCAGGGAACAGACTATGGCTACACCTTC
NA,NA,TRBV9,TRBJ1-1,CASSVGADTNTEAFF,TGTGCCAGCAGCGTAGGGGCAGACACTAACACTGAAGCTTTCTTT
few,NA,TRBV5-6,TRBJ1-5,CASSFSRNQPQHF,TGTGCCAGCAGCTTTAGCCGAAATCAGCCCCAGCATTTT
NA,TRBD1,TRBV6-5,TRBJ2-1,CASIDRGLYNEQFF,TGTGCCAGCATCGACAGGGGCTTGTACAATGAGCAGTTCTTC
NA,NA,TRBV30,TRBJ2-7,CAWKPTYEQYF,TGTGCCTGGAAACCTACCTACGAGCAGTACTTC
NA,TRBD1,TRBV2,TRBJ2-1,CASSLRDRVNNEQFF,TGTGCCAGCAGCCTCCGGGACAGGGTTAACAATGAGCAGTTCTTC
NA,NA,TRBV30,TRBJ1-5,CAWKAGGDQPQHF,TGTGCCTGGAAAGCGGGGGGGGATCAGCCCCAGCATTTT
NA,TRBD2,TRBV9,TRBJ2-3,CASSDKAGGHGQYF,TGTGCCAGCAGCGACAAAGCGGGGGGCCATGGTCAGTATTTT
NA,NA,TRBV6-4,TRBJ1-5,CASRRFTGWDQPQHF,TGTGCCAGCAGAAGGTTTACAGGATGGGATCAGCCCCAGCATTTT
NA,NA,TRBV25-1,TRBJ2-7,CASEGRSYEQYF,TGTGCCAGCGAGGGTAGGTCCTACGAGCAGTACTTC
NA,NA,TRBV7-2,TRBJ2-2,CASSPDRTGGELFF,TGTGCCAGCAGCCCCGACAGGACGGGCGGGGAGCTGTTTTTT
NA,TRBD2,TRBV7-3,TRBJ2-1,CASSSGTSSYNEQFF,TGTGCCAGCAGTTCCGGGACTAGCTCCTACAATGAGCAGTTCTTC
NA,NA,TRBV11-2,TRBJ2-6,CASSSLARGPLGANVLTF,TGTGCCAGCAGCTCCCTCGCCAGGGGACCTCTTGGGGCCAACGTCCTGACTTTC
NA,TRBD2,TRBV9,TRBJ2-7,CASSESVAGYYEQYF,TGTGCCAGCAGCGAATCCGTAGCGGGGTACTACGAGCAGTACTTC
once,TRBD1,TRBV15,TRBJ1-1,CATRPGTAMNTEAFF,TGTGCCACCAGGCCCGGGACAGCCATGAACACTGAAGCTTTCTTT
once,NA,TRBV6-2/TRBV6-3,TRBJ1-6,CASSSPLESPYSPLHF,TGTGCCAGCAGTTCCCCCTTGGAGAGCCCCTATTCACCCCTCCACTTT
NA,TRBD2,TRBV4-1,TRBJ2-7,CAPGLVYYEQYF,TGCGCCCCGGGACTAGTATACTACGAGCAGTACTTC
NA,TRBD2,TRBV3-1/TRBV3-2,TRBJ2-2,CASRAGTSGGTGELFF,TGTGCCAGCAGAGCCGGGACTAGCGGGGGGACCGGGGAGCTGTTTTTT
NA,TRBD2,TRBV7-6,TRBJ2-1,CASSLGLAGGPNEQFF,TGTGCCAGCAGCTTAGGCCTAGCGGGGGGTCCTAATGAGCAGTTCTTC
NA,TRBD2,TRBV30,TRBJ2-7,CAWSPGLAGGPSYEQYF,TGTGCCTGGAGCCCGGGACTAGCGGGGGGGCCGAGCTACGAGCAGTACTTC
NA,NA,TRBV6-5,TRBJ1-3,CASSYGVGSGNTIYF,TGTGCCAGCAGTTACGGAGTCGGTAGTGGAAACACCATATATTTT
NA,NA,TRBV12-5,TRBJ2-7,CASGLVTPGFGEQYF,TGTGCTAGTGGTTTGGTAACTCCGGGATTTGGCGAGCAGTACTTC
NA,TRBD2,TRBV7-8,TRBJ2-1,CASSLLSGGGDSKFF,TGTGCCAGCAGCTTATTATCCGGCGGGGGGGATTCGAAGTTCTTC